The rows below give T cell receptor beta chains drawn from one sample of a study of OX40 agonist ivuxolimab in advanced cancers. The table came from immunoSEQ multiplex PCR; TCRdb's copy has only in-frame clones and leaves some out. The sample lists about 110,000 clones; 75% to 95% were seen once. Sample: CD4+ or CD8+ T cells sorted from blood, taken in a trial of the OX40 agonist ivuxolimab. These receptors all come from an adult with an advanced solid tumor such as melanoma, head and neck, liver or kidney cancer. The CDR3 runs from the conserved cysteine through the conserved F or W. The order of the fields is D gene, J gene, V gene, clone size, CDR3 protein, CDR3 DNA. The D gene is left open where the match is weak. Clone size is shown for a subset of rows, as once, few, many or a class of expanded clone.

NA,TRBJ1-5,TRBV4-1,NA,CASIIGGNQPQHF,TGCGCCAGCATAATTGGGGGCAATCAGCCCCAGCATTTT
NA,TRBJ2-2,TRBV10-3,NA,CATSTGREGGGELFF,TGTGCCACTTCGACAGGCCGTGAAGGGGGCGGGGAGCTGTTTTTT
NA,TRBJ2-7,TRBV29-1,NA,CSVEDGGQGGPYEQYF,TGCAGCGTTGAAGATGGCGGGCAGGGTGGCCCCTACGAGCAGTACTTC
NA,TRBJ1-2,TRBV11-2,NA,CASSEYRVTNGYTF,TGTGCCAGCAGCGAATACAGGGTTACCAATGGCTACACCTTC
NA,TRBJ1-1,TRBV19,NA,CASSSPLNRRANTEAFF,TGTGCCAGTAGTTCCCCATTGAACAGGAGGGCAAACACTGAAGCTTTCTTT
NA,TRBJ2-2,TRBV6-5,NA,CASSYSYSIFGELFF,TGTGCCAGCAGTTACTCGTACAGCATATTCGGGGAGCTGTTTTTT
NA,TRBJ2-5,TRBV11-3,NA,CASSSPMEETQYF,TGTGCCAGCAGCTCTCCAATGGAAGAGACCCAGTACTTC
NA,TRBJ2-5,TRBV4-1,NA,CASSPLTRLGETQYF,TGCGCCAGCAGCCCCCTTACTAGGTTGGGGGAGACCCAGTACTTC
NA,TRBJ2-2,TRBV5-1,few,CASTLIPPAGELFF,TGCGCCAGCACCCTCATCCCCCCTGCCGGGGAGCTGTTTTTT
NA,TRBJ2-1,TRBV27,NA,CASSPGLSYNEQFF,TGTGCCAGCAGTCCGGGACTTAGCTACAATGAGCAGTTCTTC
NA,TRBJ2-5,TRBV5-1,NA,CASTLGGQETQYF,TGCGCCAGCACCCTGGGGGGACAAGAGACCCAGTACTTC
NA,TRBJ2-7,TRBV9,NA,CASSPRTAREQYF,TGTGCCAGCAGCCCACGGACAGCCCGCGAGCAGTACTTC
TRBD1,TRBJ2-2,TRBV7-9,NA,CASSLSSGTVSTGELFF,TGTGCCAGCAGCTTAAGCTCCGGGACAGTGTCCACCGGGGAGCTGTTTTTT
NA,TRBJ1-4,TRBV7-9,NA,CASSLAGGGEKLFF,TGTGCCAGCAGCTTAGCAGGGGGAGGTGAAAAACTGTTTTTT
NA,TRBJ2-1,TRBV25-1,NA,CASSDLPVSGEQFF,TGTGCCAGCAGTGACCTACCCGTCTCCGGTGAGCAGTTCTTC